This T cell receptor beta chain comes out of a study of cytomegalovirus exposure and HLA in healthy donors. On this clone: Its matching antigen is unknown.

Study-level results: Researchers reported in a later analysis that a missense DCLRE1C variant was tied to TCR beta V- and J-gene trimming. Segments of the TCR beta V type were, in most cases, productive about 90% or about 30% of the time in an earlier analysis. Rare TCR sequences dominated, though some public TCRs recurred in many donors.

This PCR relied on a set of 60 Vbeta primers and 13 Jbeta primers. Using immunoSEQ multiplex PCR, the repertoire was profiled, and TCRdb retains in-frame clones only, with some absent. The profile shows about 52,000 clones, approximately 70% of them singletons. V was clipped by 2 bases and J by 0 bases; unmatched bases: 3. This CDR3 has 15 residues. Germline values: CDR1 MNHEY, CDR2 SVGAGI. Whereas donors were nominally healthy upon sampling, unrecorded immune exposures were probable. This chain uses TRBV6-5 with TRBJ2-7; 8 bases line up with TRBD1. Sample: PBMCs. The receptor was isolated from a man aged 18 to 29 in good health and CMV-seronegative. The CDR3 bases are TGTGCCAGCAGTTACGACAGGGGTTTCTCCTACGAGCAGTACTTC. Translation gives CASSYDRGFSYEQYF.